This T cell receptor (beta chain) appears in the sequencing data of a study of graft-versus-host responses after intestinal transplantation. Study in general: Recipients received multivisceral, liver-intestinal, or isolated intestinal transplants. All recipients got anti-thymocyte globulin induction, then tacrolimus and steroids for approximately 3 years.

In its sample, this clone was seen a few times. Its antigen is unidentified. Trimming shortened V by 8 bases and J by 5 bases, and 6 bases separated the two germline ends. Germline CDR1 and CDR2: MNHEY and SVGAGI. The CDR3 extends over 10 amino acids. Study-wide points: Early post-transplant HvG declines tracked with peak circulating GvH clone levels.

Sequencing used immunoSEQ multiplex PCR; TCRdb keeps in-frame clones, though not all of them. Among just over 95,000 clones listed, approximately 90% were seen once. The chain recombines TRBV6-5 with TRBJ1-1; D might be TRBD1 (5 bases). This TCR came from a human donor who received an intestinal transplant. The specimen was unstimulated CD4+ T cells sorted from spleen or lymph node cells, collected before intestinal transplant. The CDR3, as DNA: TGTGCCAGCTGGACAACTGAAGCTTTCTTT. Encoded protein: CASWTTEAFF.